This TCR beta chain stems from a study of molecular identifiers for immune sequencing clone quantification. Study in general: Four portions were sequenced after RNA from around 20,000 or 99,000 naive CD8 cells was split five ways in replicates. Study observations and caveats: Sizes of highly expanded clones could be underestimated through identical TCRs sharing a barcode.

The CD8+CD4-CCR7+CD45RA+ phenotype defined the sorted naive CD8 T cells. In the case of this clonotype: Its target is not known.

This CDR3 is built from 16 residues. V gave up 5 bases and J gave up 4 bases, with 19 bases separating them. Germline loops: CDR1 SGHKS, CDR2 YYEKEE (reference sequence). MiXCR, run by TCRdb on the PCR reads, gives a single entry per CDR3 protein. The table has about half a million distinct CDR3 sequences, roughly 23% seen once. This TCR came from a human donor in good health. Some libraries in this study had Jurkat cell RNA spiked in. V and J are TRBV5-5 and TRBJ1-5; the D gene is possibly TRBD1 (6 bases). The sequenced sample consisted of naive CD8+ T cells from blood, with Jurkat cell RNA spiked in. Subset specified: FACS-sorted CD8+CD4-CCR7+CD45RA+ naive T cells. CDR3 in amino acids: CASRSGGPGANQPQHF. DNA for the CDR3: TGTGCCAGCAGATCGGGGGGCCCAGGGGCTAATCAGCCCCAGCATTTT.